Listed below are T cell receptor beta chains from one sample, sequenced in a study of blood T cells in healthy people across ages. In TCRdb, the 5' RACE reads were re-called with MiXCR into one record per CDR3 protein. The data show around 800,000 distinct CDR3 sequences, with about 42% seen just once and about a sixth held by the top ten. The sample was blood. The receptors shown here come from a man at least 80 years old in good health. The CDR3 runs from the conserved cysteine through the conserved F or W. The D gene is left open where the match is weak. The size entry is marked missing in some rows and otherwise reads once, few, many or a size class.

size	V	J	D	CDR3	DNA
-	TRBV5-1	TRBJ2-5	-	CASSVGRSGETQYF	TGCGCCAGCAGCGTCGGACGATCGGGAGAGACCCAGTACTTC
-	TRBV3-1	TRBJ2-2	-	CAGSQDFNRPTGELFF	TGTGCCGGCAGCCAAGATTTTAACAGGCCCACCGGGGAGCTGTTTTTT
once	TRBV5-6	TRBJ1-5	TRBD1	CASSNRGNSNQPQHF	TGTGCCAGCAGCAACAGGGGAAATAGCAATCAGCCCCAGCATTTT
-	TRBV20-1	TRBJ2-3	-	CSARASLGTDTQYF	TGCAGTGCTAGAGCCTCCCTTGGGACAGATACGCAGTATTTT
few	TRBV5-1	TRBJ2-1	TRBD2	CASSSGGGAHVTYNEQFF	TGCGCCAGCAGCTCGGGGGGAGGCGCTCACGTTACCTACAATGAGCAGTTCTTC
-	TRBV12-3/TRBV12-4	TRBJ2-5	-	CASSLFVGEQYF	TGTGCCAGCAGCCTCTTCGTCGGTGAGCAGTACTTC
many	TRBV7-2	TRBJ2-1	TRBD2	CASSPWTSGRLNEQFF	TGTGCCAGCAGCCCATGGACTAGCGGGAGACTCAATGAGCAGTTCTTC
few	TRBV29-1	TRBJ1-4	-	CSVVGGVGTTNEKLFF	TGCAGCGTTGTCGGAGGAGTGGGGACAACTAATGAAAAACTGTTTTTT
-	TRBV25-1	TRBJ2-1	TRBD1	CASSEGRQGPNEQFF	TGTGCCAGCAGTGAAGGGAGACAGGGTCCCAATGAGCAGTTCTTC
-	TRBV5-4	TRBJ2-7	-	CASSNGSRGHYEQYF	TGTGCCAGCAGCAACGGCAGCAGGGGTCACTACGAGCAGTACTTC
few	TRBV7-2	TRBJ2-1	TRBD1	CASSPGTGSGYEQFF	TGTGCCAGCAGCCCAGGGACAGGCTCTGGATATGAGCAGTTCTTC
few	TRBV10-3	TRBJ2-5	-	CAISESVRGGETQYF	TGTGCCATCAGTGAGTCCGTCAGGGGTGGAGAGACCCAGTACTTC
-	TRBV6-2/TRBV6-3	TRBJ2-3	-	CASRTPGTDTQYF	TGTGCCAGCAGGACACCGGGCACAGATACGCAGTATTTT
-	TRBV15	TRBJ2-3	-	CATSRGYGSVLVSTDTQYF	TGTGCCACCAGCAGAGGATATGGCAGTGTACTAGTCAGCACAGATACGCAGTATTTT
-	TRBV10-2	TRBJ2-2	TRBD2	CASSVSSGSDTGELFF	TGCGCCAGCAGTGTCTCCAGCGGGAGCGACACCGGGGAGCTGTTTTTT
-	TRBV7-6	TRBJ2-3	-	CASSSLAQSGDTQYF	TGTGCCAGCAGCTCACTGGCGCAGTCAGGAGATACGCAGTATTTT
few	TRBV29-1	TRBJ2-1	-	CSVENGRALGEQFF	TGCAGCGTTGAGAACGGGAGAGCACTGGGTGAGCAGTTCTTC
-	TRBV18	TRBJ2-7	-	CASSPRLSQETYEQYF	TGTGCCAGCTCACCAAGGCTTAGTCAGGAAACCTACGAGCAGTACTTC
few	TRBV7-2	TRBJ1-4	-	CASSKGLNEKLFF	TGTGCCAGCAGCAAGGGGCTTAATGAAAAACTGTTTTTT
few	TRBV20-1	TRBJ2-1	-	CSARGRSSYNEQFF	TGCAGTGCTAGGGGTCGATCCTCCTACAATGAGCAGTTCTTC
-	TRBV29-1	TRBJ1-1	TRBD1	CSVPLTGGMNTEAFF	TGCAGCGTTCCTCTCACAGGGGGAATGAACACTGAAGCTTTCTTT
-	TRBV14	TRBJ2-7	TRBD1	CASSLLGQGDSYEQYF	TGTGCCAGCAGCCTCCTCGGACAGGGGGACTCCTACGAGCAGTACTTC
few	TRBV2	TRBJ2-5	-	CASNSFKGKETQYF	TGTGCCAGTAACTCCTTCAAGGGGAAAGAGACCCAGTACTTC
many	TRBV9	TRBJ1-2	-	CASSVGGQSYGYTF	TGTGCCAGCAGCGTAGGGGGGCAGTCCTATGGCTACACCTTC
-	TRBV30	TRBJ2-7	TRBD1	CAWSPGTGGGYEQYF	TGTGCCTGGAGTCCAGGGACAGGGGGCGGTTACGAGCAGTACTTC
-	TRBV7-8	TRBJ2-3	TRBD2	CASRLDSGRTDTQYF	TGTGCCAGCAGATTAGATAGCGGGAGGACAGATACGCAGTATTTT
-	TRBV21-1	TRBJ1-5	-	CASSNAVTDRGNQPQHF	TGTGCCAGCAGCAATGCTGTTACTGACAGGGGCAATCAGCCCCAGCATTTT
many	TRBV11-1	TRBJ2-7	TRBD1	CASSLGTGIRYEQYF	TGTGCCAGCAGCTTAGGGACAGGGATACGCTACGAGCAGTACTTC